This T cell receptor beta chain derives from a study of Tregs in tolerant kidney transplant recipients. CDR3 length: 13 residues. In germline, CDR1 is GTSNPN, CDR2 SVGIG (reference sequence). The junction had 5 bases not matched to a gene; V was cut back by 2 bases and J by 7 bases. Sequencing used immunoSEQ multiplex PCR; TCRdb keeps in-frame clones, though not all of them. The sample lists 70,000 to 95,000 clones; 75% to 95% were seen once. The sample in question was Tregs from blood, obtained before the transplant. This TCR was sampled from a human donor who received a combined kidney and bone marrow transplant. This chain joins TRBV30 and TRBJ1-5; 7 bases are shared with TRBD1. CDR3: CAWSQGGGQPQHF. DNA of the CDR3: TGTGCCTGGAGTCAGGGGGGAGGGCAGCCCCAGCATTTT.